This passage covers 9 T cell receptor beta chains from one sample sequenced in a study of OX40 agonist ivuxolimab in advanced cancers. The protocol was immunoSEQ multiplex PCR, while the TCRdb copy is restricted to in-frame clones and leaves out a portion. The data hold under 85,000 clones, with about 89% observed a single time. The material sequenced was CD4+ or CD8+ T cells sorted from blood, taken in a trial of the OX40 agonist ivuxolimab. The receptors stem from an adult with an advanced solid tumor such as melanoma, head and neck, liver or kidney cancer.

The rearrangement uses TRBV10-3 and TRBJ2-2; D gene ambiguous. The germline V and J ends were trimmed by 10 bases and 6 bases, with 15 bases remaining between them. From germline, CDR1 is ENHRY and CDR2 SYGVKD. This CDR3 comprises 13 residues. As DNA, the CDR3 is TGTGCCACAATACCGACTGGATCCGGGGAGCTGTTTTTT. It yields the protein CATIPTGSGELFF.

This chain uses TRBV6-4 with TRBJ2-2, with 8 bases aligning to TRBD1. This CDR3 region has 15 residues. Unmatched junction bases numbered 10, after V lost 8 bases and J lost 5 bases. Germline V gene lookup returns CDR1 MRHNA and CDR2 SNTAGT. The CDR3 spells CASRKDRAGTGELFF. DNA for the CDR3: TGTGCCAGCCGAAAGGACAGGGCCGGAACCGGGGAGCTGTTTTTT.

The sample holds one count of this clone. The chain recombines TRBV28 with TRBJ1-2; the D gene is possibly TRBD1 (5 bases). V lost 3 bases to trimming and J lost 1 base, with 9 bases between them. CDR1 is MDHEN and CDR2 is SYDVKM in the germline V gene. The CDR3 is 14 amino acids. The CDR3 protein is CASSLGPINYGYTF. The CDR3 region has the DNA TGTGCCAGCAGTTTGGGACCGATTAACTATGGCTACACCTTC.

This chain links TRBV10-3 with TRBJ2-1; 10 bases map to TRBD2. Per the germline V gene, CDR1 is ENHRY and CDR2 is SYGVKD. With V trimmed by 6 bases and J by 1 base, 12 bases remained unmatched. This CDR3 has 18 residues. CDR3 loop: CAIRPQGSGRTSYNEQFF. CDR3 DNA: TGTGCCATCAGGCCCCAAGGTAGCGGGAGGACATCCTACAATGAGCAGTTCTTC.

V usage is TRBV15 and J usage is TRBJ2-6; 7 bases agree with TRBD2. Germline V gene lookup returns CDR1 LNHNV and CDR2 YYDKDF (reference sequence). CDR3 size: 16 residues. The trim removed 1 base at V and 2 bases at J, leaving 2 bases unmatched. CDR3 protein: CATSRAGGTGANVLTF. In DNA form, the CDR3 reads TGTGCCACCAGCAGAGCGGGGGGTACTGGGGCCAACGTCCTGACTTTC. The full variable domain, its missing parts supplied by reference TRBV15 and TRBJ2-6, is DAMVIQNPRYQVTQFGKPVTLSCSQTLNHNVMYWYQQKSSQAPKLLFHYYDKDFNNEADTPDNFQSRRPNTSFCFLDIRSPGLGDTAMYLCATSRAGGTGANVLTFGAGSRLTVL.

The genes are TRBV28 and TRBJ2-4; TRBD2 is a possible D gene (5 bases). The CDR3 is 15 amino acids. V was pared by 2 bases and J by 5 bases, with 13 bases between. Germline V gene sequence: CDR1 MDHEN, CDR2 SYDVKM. Here the CDR3 reads CASSLPGMGENIQYF. The CDR3 DNA reads TGTGCCAGCAGTTTACCCGGGATGGGTGAAAACATTCAGTACTTC.

This clone was observed a few times. The chain is built from TRBV27 and TRBJ1-2; 7 bases agree with TRBD1. Germline CDR1 reads MNHEY; CDR2 reads SMNVEV (reference sequence). This CDR3 has 12 residues. The J segment lost 8 bases and the V segment lost 6 bases, leaving 6 bases of the junction unmatched. The CDR3 nucleotides are TGTGCCAGCAGCCGACAGGGCCACGGCTACACCTTC. This gives the protein CASSRQGHGYTF.

The gene calls are TRBV30 and TRBJ2-4; no reliable D call. Trimming removed 0 bases from V and 0 bases from J, with 0 bases in between. CDR1 is GTSNPN, CDR2 SVGIG, per germline (reference sequence). The CDR3 sequence is 12 residues long. CDR3 nucleotides: TGTGCCTGGAGTGTAGCCAAAAACATTCAGTACTTC. Translation gives CAWSVAKNIQYF.

This chain links TRBV7-3 with TRBJ2-3; the match to TRBD1 covers 8 bases. The CDR3 spans 15 residues. Germline CDR1 reads SGHTA; CDR2 reads FQGTGA. Trimming removed 6 bases from V and 0 bases from J; junction bases left unmatched: 5. The CDR3 DNA is TGTGCCAGCAGGGCAGGGGGCCTCAGCACAGATACGCAGTATTTT. It yields the protein CASRAGGLSTDTQYF.